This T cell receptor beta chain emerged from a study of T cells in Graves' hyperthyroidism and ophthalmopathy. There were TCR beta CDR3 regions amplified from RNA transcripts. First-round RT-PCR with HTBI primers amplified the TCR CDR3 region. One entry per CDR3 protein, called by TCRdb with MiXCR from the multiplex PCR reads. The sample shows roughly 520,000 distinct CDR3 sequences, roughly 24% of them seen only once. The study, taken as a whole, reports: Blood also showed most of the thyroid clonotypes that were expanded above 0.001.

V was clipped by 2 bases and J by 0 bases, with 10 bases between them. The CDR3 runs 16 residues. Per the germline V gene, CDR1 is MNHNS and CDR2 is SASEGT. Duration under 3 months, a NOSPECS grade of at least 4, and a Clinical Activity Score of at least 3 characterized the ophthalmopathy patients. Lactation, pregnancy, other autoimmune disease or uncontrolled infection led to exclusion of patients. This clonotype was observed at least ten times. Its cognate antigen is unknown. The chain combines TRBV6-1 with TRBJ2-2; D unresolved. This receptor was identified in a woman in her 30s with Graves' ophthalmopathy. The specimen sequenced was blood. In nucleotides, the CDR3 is TGTGCCAGCAGTGAACTAAACTCCCCGAACACCGGGGAGCTGTTTTTT. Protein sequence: CASSELNSPNTGELFF.